This T cell receptor beta chain originates from a study of T cells after yellow fever vaccination. TCRdb passed the 5' RACE reads through MiXCR, listing each CDR3 protein once. The sample has under 600,000 distinct CDR3 sequences; approximately 13% are singletons. V was pared by 5 bases and J by 7 bases, with 11 bases of the junction left unmatched. The CDR3 spans 14 residues. CDR1 is MNHEY, CDR2 SMNVEV, per germline (reference sequence). The study's findings and limits: On re-exposure, the response was weaker but peaked faster, at day 5 versus 15.

Turning to this clonotype: Its matching antigen is unknown.

The chain recombines TRBV27 with TRBJ2-7, with 7 bases fitting TRBD2. This specimen was PBMCs, taken on the day of the yellow fever booster vaccination. This clonotype was obtained from a young man who received the YFV17D yellow fever vaccine. CDR3 nucleotides: TGTGCCAGCAGTCTAGGCGGGAGACCGTCTGAGCAGTACTTC. The encoded protein is CASSLGGRPSEQYF.